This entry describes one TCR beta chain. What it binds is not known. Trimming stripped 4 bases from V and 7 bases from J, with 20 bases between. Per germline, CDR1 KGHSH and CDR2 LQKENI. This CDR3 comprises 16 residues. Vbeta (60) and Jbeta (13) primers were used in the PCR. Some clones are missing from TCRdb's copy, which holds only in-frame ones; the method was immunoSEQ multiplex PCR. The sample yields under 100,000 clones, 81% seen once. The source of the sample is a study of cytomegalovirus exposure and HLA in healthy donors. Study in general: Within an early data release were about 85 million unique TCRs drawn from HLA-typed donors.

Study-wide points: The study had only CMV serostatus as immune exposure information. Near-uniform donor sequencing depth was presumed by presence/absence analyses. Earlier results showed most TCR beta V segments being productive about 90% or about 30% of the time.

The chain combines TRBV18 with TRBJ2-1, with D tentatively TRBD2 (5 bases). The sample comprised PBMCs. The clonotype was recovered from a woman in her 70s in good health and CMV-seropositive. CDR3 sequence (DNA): TGTGCCAGCTCACTCCTCCGGGCTAGCCAGAAGAATGAGCAGTTCTTC. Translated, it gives CASSLLRASQKNEQFF.